This T cell receptor (beta chain) was sequenced during a study of blood T cells in healthy people across ages. V shed 0 bases, J shed 5 bases, and the junction held 10 bases outside the gene matches. CDR1 is SGHKS, CDR2 YYEKEE, per germline (reference sequence). The CDR3 covers 18 residues. Primed by a sample-barcoded 5' primer and a J-beta primer mix, a second PCR proceeded for about 7 to 11 cycles. From the 5' RACE reads, TCRdb called clonotypes with MiXCR, one entry per CDR3 protein. The sample contains around 870,000 distinct CDR3 sequences, more than 25% of which appear only once. Sequencing was done on a sample of blood. The TCR originated in a woman older than 75 in good health. The V gene is TRBV5-5, the J gene TRBJ2-5, with TRBD2 identical over 13 bases. As DNA, the CDR3 is TGTGCCAGCAGCTTGGGACTAGCGGGGGGCCAGGAGGGGGAGACCCAGTACTTC. This sequence encodes CASSLGLAGGQEGETQYF.